This paragraph reports one T cell receptor beta chain. TCRdb's copy holds only in-frame clones and misses some; the assay was immunoSEQ multiplex PCR. The sample lists 45,000 to 60,000 clones, roughly 92% seen once, with approximately 0.62% in the top ten. The data stem from a study of T cell changes during pregnancy in multiple sclerosis. The CDR3 is made up of 17 amino acids. V lost 6 bases and J lost 0; bases outside the gene matches: 4. Germline V gives CDR1 SEHNR, CDR2 FQNEAQ (reference sequence). The sequence was obtained from a female donor with multiple sclerosis, enrolled in a pregnancy study. Sequencing used CD4+ T cells from peripheral blood mononuclear cells, obtained in the third trimester of pregnancy. This chain uses TRBV7-9 with TRBJ2-2, with 13 nucleotides matching TRBD2. CDR3 amino acids: CASRMGLAGSNTGELFF. The CDR3 DNA reads as TGTGCCAGCAGGATGGGACTAGCGGGATCGAACACCGGGGAGCTGTTTTTT. Variable domain in full (rest from reference TRBV7-9 and TRBJ2-2): DTGVSQNPRHKITKRGQNVTFRCDPISEHNRLYWYRQTLGQGPEFLTYFQNEAQLEKSRLLSDRFSAERPKGSFSTLEIQRTEQGDSAMYLCASRMGLAGSNTGELFFGEGSRLTVL.